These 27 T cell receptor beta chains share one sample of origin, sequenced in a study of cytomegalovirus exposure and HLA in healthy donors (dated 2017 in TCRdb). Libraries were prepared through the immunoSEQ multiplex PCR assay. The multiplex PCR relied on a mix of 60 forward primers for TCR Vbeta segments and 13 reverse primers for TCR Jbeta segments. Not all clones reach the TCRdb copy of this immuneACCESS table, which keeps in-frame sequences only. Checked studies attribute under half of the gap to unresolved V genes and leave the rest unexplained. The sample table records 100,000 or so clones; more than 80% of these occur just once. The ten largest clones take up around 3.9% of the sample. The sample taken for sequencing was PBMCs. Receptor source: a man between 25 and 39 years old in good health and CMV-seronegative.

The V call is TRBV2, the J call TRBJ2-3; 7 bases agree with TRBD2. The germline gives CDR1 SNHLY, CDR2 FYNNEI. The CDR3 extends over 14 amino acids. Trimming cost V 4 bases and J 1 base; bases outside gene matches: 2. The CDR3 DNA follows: TGTGCCAGCAGTGGACGGGGGGGCACAGATACGCAGTATTTT. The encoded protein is CASSGRGGTDTQYF.

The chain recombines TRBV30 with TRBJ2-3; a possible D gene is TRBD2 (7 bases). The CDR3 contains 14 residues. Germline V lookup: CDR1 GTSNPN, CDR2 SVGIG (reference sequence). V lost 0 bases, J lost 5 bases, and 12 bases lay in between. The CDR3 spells CAWSVRGGLDTQYF. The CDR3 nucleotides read TGTGCCTGGAGTGTTAGGGGGGGCCTAGATACGCAGTATTTT.

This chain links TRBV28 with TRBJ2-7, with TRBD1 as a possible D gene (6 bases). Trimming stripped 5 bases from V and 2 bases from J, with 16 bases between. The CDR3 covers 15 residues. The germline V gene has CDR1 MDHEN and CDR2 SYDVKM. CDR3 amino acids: CASSRTDSLPYEQYF. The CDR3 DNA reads TGTGCCAGCAGTCGGACGGACAGTTTACCCTACGAGCAGTACTTC.

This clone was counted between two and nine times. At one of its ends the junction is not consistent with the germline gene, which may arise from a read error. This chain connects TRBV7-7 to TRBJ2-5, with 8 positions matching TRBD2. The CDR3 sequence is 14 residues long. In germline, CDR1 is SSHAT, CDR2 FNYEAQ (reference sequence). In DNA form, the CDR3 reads TGTGCTAGCAGCTGGAGCGGGGGAGGAGAGACCCAGTACTTC. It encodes CASSWSGGGETQYF.

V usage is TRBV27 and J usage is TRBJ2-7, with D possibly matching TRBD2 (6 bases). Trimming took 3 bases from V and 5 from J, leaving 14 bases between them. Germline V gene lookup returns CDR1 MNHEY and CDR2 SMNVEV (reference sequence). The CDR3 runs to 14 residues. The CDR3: CASSLWRGRHEQYF. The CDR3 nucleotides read TGTGCCAGCAGTTTGTGGCGGGGAAGGCACGAGCAGTACTTC.

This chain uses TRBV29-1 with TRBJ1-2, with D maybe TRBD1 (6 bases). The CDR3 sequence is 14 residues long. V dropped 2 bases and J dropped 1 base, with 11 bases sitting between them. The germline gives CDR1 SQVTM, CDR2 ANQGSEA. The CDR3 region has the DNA TGCAGCGTTGAAAGGACAGATAGTAACTATGGCTACACCTTC. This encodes CSVERTDSNYGYTF.

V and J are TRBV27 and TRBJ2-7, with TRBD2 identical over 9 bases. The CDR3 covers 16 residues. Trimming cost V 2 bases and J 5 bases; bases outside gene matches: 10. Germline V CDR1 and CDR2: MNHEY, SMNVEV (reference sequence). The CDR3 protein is CASSLGAGGPLHEQYF. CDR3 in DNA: TGTGCCAGCAGTTTAGGGGCGGGAGGGCCTCTCCACGAGCAGTACTTC.

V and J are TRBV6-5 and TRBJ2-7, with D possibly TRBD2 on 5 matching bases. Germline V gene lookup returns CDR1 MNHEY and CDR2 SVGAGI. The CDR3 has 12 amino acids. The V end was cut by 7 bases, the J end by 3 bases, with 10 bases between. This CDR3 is CASISAGYEQYF. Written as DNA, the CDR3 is TGTGCCAGCATCTCGGCGGGCTACGAGCAGTACTTC.

The CDR3 loop is CASSREGGETQYF. Written as DNA, the CDR3 is TGTGCCAGCAGCCGCGAGGGGGGGGAGACCCAGTACTTC. The V call is TRBV9, the J call TRBJ2-5, with D possibly matching TRBD2 (7 bases). V lost 4 bases to trimming and J lost 5 bases, with 12 bases between them. Germline V gene data show CDR1 as SGDLS and CDR2 as YYNGEE. The CDR3 is made up of 13 amino acids. The full variable domain, rest sourced from reference TRBV9 and TRBJ2-5, is DSGVTQTPKHLITATGQRVTLRCSPRSGDLSVYWYQQSLDQGLQFLIQYYNGEERAKGNILERFSAQQFPDLHSELNLSSLELGDSALYFCASSREGGETQYFGPGTRLLVL.

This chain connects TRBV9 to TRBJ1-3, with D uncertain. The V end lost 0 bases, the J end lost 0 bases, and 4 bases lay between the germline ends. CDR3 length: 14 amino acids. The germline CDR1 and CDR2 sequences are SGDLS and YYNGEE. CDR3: CASSVASSGNTIYF. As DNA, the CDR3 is TGTGCCAGCAGCGTAGCATCCTCTGGAAACACCATATATTTT.

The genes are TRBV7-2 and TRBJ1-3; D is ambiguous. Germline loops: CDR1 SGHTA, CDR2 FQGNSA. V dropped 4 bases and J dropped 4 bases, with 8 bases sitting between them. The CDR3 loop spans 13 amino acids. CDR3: CASSSRVGNTIYF. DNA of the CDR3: TGTGCCAGCAGCTCTCGAGTAGGAAACACCATATATTTT.

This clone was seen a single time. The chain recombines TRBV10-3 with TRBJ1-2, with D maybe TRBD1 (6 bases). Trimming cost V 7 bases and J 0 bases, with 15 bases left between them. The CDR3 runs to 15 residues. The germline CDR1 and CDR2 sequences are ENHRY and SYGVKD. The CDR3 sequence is CAITSRGGANYGYTF. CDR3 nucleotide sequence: TGTGCCATCACCTCGAGGGGGGGAGCTAACTATGGCTACACCTTC.

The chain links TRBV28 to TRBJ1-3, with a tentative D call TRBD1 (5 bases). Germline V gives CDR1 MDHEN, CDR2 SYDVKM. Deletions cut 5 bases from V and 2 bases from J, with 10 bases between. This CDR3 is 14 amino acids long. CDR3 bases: TGTGCCAGCAGTGGGCGGGGGACTGGAAACACCATATATTTT. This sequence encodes CASSGRGTGNTIYF.

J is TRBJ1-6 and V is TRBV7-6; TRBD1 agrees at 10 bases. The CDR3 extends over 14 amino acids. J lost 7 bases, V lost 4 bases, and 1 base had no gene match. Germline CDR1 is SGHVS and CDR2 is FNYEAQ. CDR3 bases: TGTGCCAGCAGCTGGGGACAGGGGAATTCACCCCTCCACTTT. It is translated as CASSWGQGNSPLHF.

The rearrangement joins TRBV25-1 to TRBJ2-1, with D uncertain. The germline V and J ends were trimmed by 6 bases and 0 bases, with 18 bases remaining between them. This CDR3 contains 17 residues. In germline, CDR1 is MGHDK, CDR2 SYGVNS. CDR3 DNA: TGTGCCAGCAGCGAAAGGAAGAAGGAGAGCTCCTACAATGAGCAGTTCTTC. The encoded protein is CASSERKKESSYNEQFF.

Here the CDR3 DNA reads TGTGCCAGCAGTGAAGCGGGCGGACACTACAATGAGCAGTTCTTC. Amino acids: CASSEAGGHYNEQFF. This chain links TRBV6-1 with TRBJ2-1; possibly TRBD1 for D (5 bases). CDR3 length equals 15 residues. CDR1 is MNHNS, CDR2 SASEGT, per germline. With 0 bases removed from V and 3 bases from J, the gap between germline ends came to 9 bases.

This chain's CDR3 is CASSQRAGAQPQHF. The CDR3 DNA reads as TGTGCCAGCAGCCAGAGGGCGGGTGCTCAGCCCCAGCATTTT. The rearrangement joins TRBV7-2 to TRBJ1-5; D gene ambiguous. CDR1 SGHTA and CDR2 FQGNSA come from the germline V gene. Trimming stripped 5 bases from V and 6 bases from J, with 14 bases between. The CDR3 loop spans 14 amino acids. Full variable domain (rest looked up from reference TRBV7-2 and TRBJ1-5): GAGVSQSPSNKVTEKGKDVELRCDPISGHTALYWYRQSLGQGLEFLIYFQGNSAPDKSGLPSDRFSAERTGGSVSTLTIQRTQQEDSAVYLCASSQRAGAQPQHFGDGTRLSIL.

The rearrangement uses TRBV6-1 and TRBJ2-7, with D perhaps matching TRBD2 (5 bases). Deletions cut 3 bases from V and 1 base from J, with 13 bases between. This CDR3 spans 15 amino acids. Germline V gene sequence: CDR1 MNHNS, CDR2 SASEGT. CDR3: CASSELFEGSYEQYF. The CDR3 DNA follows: TGTGCCAGCAGTGAGTTGTTCGAGGGATCCTACGAGCAGTACTTC.

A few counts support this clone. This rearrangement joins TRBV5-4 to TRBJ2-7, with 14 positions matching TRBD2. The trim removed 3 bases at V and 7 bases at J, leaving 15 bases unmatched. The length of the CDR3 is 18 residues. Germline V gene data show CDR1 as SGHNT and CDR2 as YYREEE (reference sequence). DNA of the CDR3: TGTGCCAGCAGCTCCCGACTAGCGGGAGGGCCGGATCTGGGGGAGCAGTACTTC. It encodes CASSSRLAGGPDLGEQYF.

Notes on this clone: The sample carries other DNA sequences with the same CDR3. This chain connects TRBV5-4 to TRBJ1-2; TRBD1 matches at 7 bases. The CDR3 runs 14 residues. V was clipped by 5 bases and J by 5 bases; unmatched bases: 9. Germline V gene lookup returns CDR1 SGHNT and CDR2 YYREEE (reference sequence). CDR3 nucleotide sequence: TGTGCCAGCAGTCCACGACAGGGAAGATATGGCTACACCTTC. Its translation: CASSPRQGRYGYTF.

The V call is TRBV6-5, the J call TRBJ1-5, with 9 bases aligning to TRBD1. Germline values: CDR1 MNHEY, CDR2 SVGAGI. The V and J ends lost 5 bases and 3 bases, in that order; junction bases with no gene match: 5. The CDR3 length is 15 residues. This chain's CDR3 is CASSTTGGNNQPQHF. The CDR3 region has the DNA TGTGCCAGCAGTACGACAGGGGGAAACAATCAGCCCCAGCATTTT.

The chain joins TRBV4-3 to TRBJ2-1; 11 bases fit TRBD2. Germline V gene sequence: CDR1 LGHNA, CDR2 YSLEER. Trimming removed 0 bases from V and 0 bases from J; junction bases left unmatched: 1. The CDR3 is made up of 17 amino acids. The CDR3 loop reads CASSQELAGDSYNEQFF. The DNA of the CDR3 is TGCGCCAGCAGCCAAGAACTAGCGGGAGACTCCTACAATGAGCAGTTCTTC.

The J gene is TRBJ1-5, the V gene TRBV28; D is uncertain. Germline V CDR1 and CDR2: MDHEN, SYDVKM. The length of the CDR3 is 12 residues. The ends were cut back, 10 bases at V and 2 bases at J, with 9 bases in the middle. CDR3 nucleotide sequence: TGTGCCAACGCGGGAGGCAATCAGCCCCAGCATTTT. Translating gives CANAGGNQPQHF.

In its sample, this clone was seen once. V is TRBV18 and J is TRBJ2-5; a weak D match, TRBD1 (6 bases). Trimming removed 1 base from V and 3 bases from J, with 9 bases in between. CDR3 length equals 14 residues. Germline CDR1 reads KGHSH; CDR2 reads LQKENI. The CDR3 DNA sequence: TGTGCCAGCTCACCACGCAGGACAGAAGAGACCCAGTACTTC. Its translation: CASSPRRTEETQYF.

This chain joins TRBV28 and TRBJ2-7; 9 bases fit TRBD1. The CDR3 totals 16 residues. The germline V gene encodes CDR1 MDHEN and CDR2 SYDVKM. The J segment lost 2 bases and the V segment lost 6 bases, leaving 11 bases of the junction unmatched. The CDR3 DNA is TGTGCCAGCAGAGAACAATCTGGGACAGGGACCTACGAGCAGTACTTC. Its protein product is CASREQSGTGTYEQYF.

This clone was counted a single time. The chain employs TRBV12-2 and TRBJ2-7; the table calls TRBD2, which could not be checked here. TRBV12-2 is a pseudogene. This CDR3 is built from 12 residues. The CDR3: CASRRPFYEQYF. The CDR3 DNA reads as TGTGCAAGTCGCCGTCCTTTTTACGAGCAGTACTTC.

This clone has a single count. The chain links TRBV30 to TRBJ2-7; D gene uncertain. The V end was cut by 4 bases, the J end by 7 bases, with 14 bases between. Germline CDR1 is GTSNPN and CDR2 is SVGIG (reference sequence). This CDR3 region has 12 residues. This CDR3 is CAWIDNLGEQYF. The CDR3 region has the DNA TGTGCCTGGATTGACAATTTGGGTGAGCAGTACTTC.